Shown below are 8 T cell receptor beta chains from a single sample sequenced in a study of blood T cell repertoires in COVID-19. The data were produced by immunoSEQ multiplex PCR, yet TCRdb's version contains in-frame clones alone and is incomplete. Among approximately 500,000 clones listed, approximately 91% were seen once. What was sequenced was peripheral blood. These receptors came from a woman aged 50 to 60 with COVID-19, enrolled during active disease.

The V and J genes are TRBV6-6 and TRBJ1-1, with D uncertain. V shed 5 bases and J shed 5 bases, with 15 bases lying between them. The germline gives CDR1 MNHNY, CDR2 SVGAGI (reference sequence). This CDR3 has 14 residues. CDR3 nucleotides: TGTGCCAGCAGTGTGGGCCCTCGAAGGACTGAAGCTTTCTTT. It codes for CASSVGPRRTEAFF.

The chain combines TRBV19 with TRBJ1-1, with a tentative D call TRBD1 (5 bases). Trimming left V 10 bases short and J 10 bases short, with 31 bases between. Germline-derived CDR1 and CDR2 are LNHDA and SQIVND (reference sequence). The CDR3 contains 16 residues. CDR3 sequence: CATSPAGGRGMKGAFF. The CDR3 nucleotides read TGTGCCACCTCCCCTGCGGGGGGGAGAGGGATGAAGGGAGCTTTCTTT.

This clone appeared once. The chain uses TRBV5-5 and TRBJ2-5, with 12 bases matching TRBD2. CDR1 and CDR2 from the germline V gene are SGHKS and YYEKEE (reference sequence). The V and J ends lost 6 bases and 4 bases, in that order; junction bases with no gene match: 13. The CDR3 runs 17 residues. The CDR3 DNA reads TGTGCCAGCAACACTCTAGCGGGGGGGCCAAAGGGAGAGACCCAGTACTTC. Translation gives CASNTLAGGPKGETQYF. Drawing the rest from reference TRBV5-5 and TRBJ2-5, the complete variable domain is DAGVTQSPTHLIKTRGQQVTLRCSPISGHKSVSWYQQVLGQGPQFIFQYYEKEERGRGNFPDRFSARQFPNYSSELNVNALLLGDSALYLCASNTLAGGPKGETQYFGPGTRLLVL.

The J gene is TRBJ1-6, the V gene TRBV12-3 or TRBV12-4; D is unresolved. The CDR3 is made up of 13 amino acids. Trimming shortened V by 3 bases and J by 7 bases, and 7 bases separated the two germline ends. CDR3 residues: CASSFGRNSPLHF. CDR3 nucleotide sequence: TGTGCCAGCAGTTTTGGGAGGAATTCACCCCTCCACTTT.

The CDR3: CASSLTLGTPTDTQYF. The CDR3 DNA is TGTGCCAGCAGCTTAACGTTAGGGACTCCCACAGATACGCAGTATTTT. This chain joins TRBV7-9 and TRBJ2-3; a weak D match, TRBD2 (6 bases). Trimming took off 2 bases at V and 2 bases at J, with 14 bases between the two ends. The CDR3 spans 16 residues. Germline assignment: CDR1 SEHNR and CDR2 FQNEAQ (reference sequence).

The genes are TRBV5-6 and TRBJ2-3; 12 bases align to TRBD2. V gave up 2 bases and J gave up 3 bases; unmatched junction bases: 7. Looked up from germline, CDR1 is SGHDT and CDR2 is YYEEEE. This CDR3 is 17 amino acids long. The CDR3 nucleotides are TGTGCCAGCAGCTTTCGTACTAGCGGGGGGTGGACAGATACGCAGTATTTT. Residues: CASSFRTSGGWTDTQYF.

The genes are TRBV13 and TRBJ1-6, with D perhaps matching TRBD1 (6 bases). The CDR3 is made up of 14 amino acids. V was clipped by 4 bases and J by 13 bases, with 17 bases between them. Germline V gene sequence: CDR1 PRHDT, CDR2 FYEKMQ (reference sequence). This CDR3 is CASSSRQVFGPLHF. The CDR3 DNA reads TGTGCCAGCAGCTCCAGACAGGTTTTTGGGCCCCTCCACTTT. Full variable domain (remainder filled in from reference TRBV13 and TRBJ1-6): AAGVIQSPRHLIKEKRETATLKCYPIPRHDTVYWYQQGPGQDPQFLISFYEKMQSDKGSIPDRFSAQQFSDYHSELNMSSLELGDSALYFCASSSRQVFGPLHFGNGTRLTVT.

The V gene is TRBV6-5, the J gene TRBJ2-7, with 8 positions matching TRBD1. The CDR3 loop spans 14 amino acids. Germline V gene sequence: CDR1 MNHEY, CDR2 SVGAGI. J gave up 4 bases and V 6 bases, and 8 bases lay outside the gene matches. In DNA form, the CDR3 reads TGTGCCAGCAGGGGGACAGGCAGTTTATACGAGCAGTACTTC. Protein sequence: CASRGTGSLYEQYF.